The sequence of this TCR beta chain was determined in a study of T cells expressing NK-cell markers. Study background: All TCR beta repertoires analysed originated from sorted CD3+CD56+NKG2C+, CD3+CD56+NKG2C- and CD3+CD56-NKG2C+ T cells.

As concerns this clonotype: Its specificity is unknown.

Notes on the study in general: These clonotypes additionally ranked first within the CD3+CD56-NKG2C+ fraction of a few donors.

TCRdb reanalyzed the 5' RACE reads, giving one entry per CDR3 protein sequence and no DNA. This repertoire includes 150,000 to 170,000 distinct CDR3 sequences. The CDR3 runs 15 residues. Germline assignment: CDR1 MNHEY and CDR2 SMNVEV (reference sequence). This sequence was found in a woman in her forties or fifties in good health. Sequencing used blood T cells: a sorted CD56 or NKG2C T cell subset, CD4+ or CD8+ T cells, or bulk PBMC T cells (not recorded which). V gene TRBV27 combines with J gene TRBJ2-3. The CDR3 is CASSLSLTSTDTQYF.